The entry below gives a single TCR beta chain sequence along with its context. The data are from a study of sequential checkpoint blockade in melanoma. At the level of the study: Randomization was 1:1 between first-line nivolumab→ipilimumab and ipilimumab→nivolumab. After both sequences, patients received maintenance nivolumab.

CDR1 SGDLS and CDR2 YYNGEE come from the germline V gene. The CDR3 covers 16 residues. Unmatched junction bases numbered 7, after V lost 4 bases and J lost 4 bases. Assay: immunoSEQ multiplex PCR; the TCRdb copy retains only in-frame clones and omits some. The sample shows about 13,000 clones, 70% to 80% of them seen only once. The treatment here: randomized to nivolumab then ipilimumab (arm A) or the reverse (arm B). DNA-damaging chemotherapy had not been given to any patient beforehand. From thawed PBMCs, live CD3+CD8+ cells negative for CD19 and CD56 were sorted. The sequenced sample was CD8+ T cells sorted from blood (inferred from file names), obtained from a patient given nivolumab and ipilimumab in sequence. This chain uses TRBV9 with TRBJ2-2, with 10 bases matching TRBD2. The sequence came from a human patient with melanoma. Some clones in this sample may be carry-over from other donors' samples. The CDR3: CASSYLAGVGTGELFF. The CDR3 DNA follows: TGTGCCAGCAGCTACCTAGCGGGGGTCGGCACCGGGGAGCTGTTTTTT.